These T cell receptor beta chains were read from a single sample in a study of blood T cell repertoires in COVID-19. Sequenced by immunoSEQ multiplex PCR; TCRdb stores in-frame clones only, minus some. This sample yields around 70,000 clones, of which more than 70% are seen a single time; around 13% belongs to the top ten. The sequencing input was peripheral blood. The receptors shown here come from a man aged 50-60 years with COVID-19, enrolled during active disease. The conserved cysteine and the conserved F or W are not part of the CDR3 here. Each record gives: clone size, V gene, J gene, CDR3 protein. Expanded clones are given a class, and other clones once, few, many or no size at all.

-,TRBV6-4,TRBJ1-6,APRGGGILGAYNSPLH
-,TRBV7-8,TRBJ2-3,ASSSPGTSGDTQY
once,TRBV5-5,TRBJ2-1,ASTLMGGRTHNEQF
-,TRBV12-3/TRBV12-4,TRBJ2-7,ASSYTGEYEQY
-,TRBV7-9,TRBJ2-2,ASSLPQGRSHTGELF
-,TRBV9,TRBJ2-3,ASSVGHLTAGGRTDTQY
once,TRBV18,TRBJ1-1,ASSPLEYTGEAF
many,TRBV11-3,TRBJ2-6,ASSGRDRTGANVLT
-,TRBV7-9,TRBJ2-2,ASSLDDYTGELF
-,TRBV9,TRBJ2-3,ASSVAQQGAQDTQY
-,TRBV25-1,TRBJ1-5,ASSESGQLSNQPQH
-,TRBV13,TRBJ2-3,ASSSVSPGNTDTQY
once,TRBV27,TRBJ1-2,ASSSQGGGYT
-,TRBV29-1,TRBJ2-4,SVSQGVGDIQY
-,TRBV19,TRBJ2-1,ASSLRDRLNEQF
-,TRBV6-1,TRBJ2-4,ASSEAASGGTLH
few,TRBV12-2,TRBJ1-2,ASRFTGERRYGYT
-,TRBV28,TRBJ2-7,ASSFGPGISYEQY
-,TRBV4-3,TRBJ2-7,ASSQDIRGSYEQY
-,TRBV11-3,TRBJ2-1,ASSLDLSGTLRGVYNEQF
-,TRBV9,TRBJ2-7,ASSVGTSGSYEQY
-,TRBV7-2,TRBJ1-1,ASSADRALEAF
few,TRBV3-1/TRBV3-2,TRBJ2-2,ASSPYFSGNTGELF
-,TRBV29-1,TRBJ1-5,SVGTGNSNQPQH
-,TRBV2,TRBJ1-1,ASRNRVVTDTEAF
-,TRBV9,TRBJ1-1,ASSEVQGLRTEAF
-,TRBV6-2/TRBV6-3,TRBJ2-6,ASSYSGELSGANVLT
-,TRBV6-5,TRBJ2-7,ASSLSSGNSYEQY
-,TRBV4-3,TRBJ2-5,ASSQDGNRVETQY
-,TRBV25-1,TRBJ2-1,ASSGLPISYNEQF
-,TRBV5-6,TRBJ2-5,ATHGERGGQETQY
-,TRBV9,TRBJ1-6,ASSVKDRGQSPLH
few,TRBV5-6,TRBJ2-2,ASSFSSGRARELF
-,TRBV29-1,TRBJ1-2,SVARSRDINYGYT
-,TRBV10-2,TRBJ2-7,ASNYAGEQY
-,TRBV10-2,TRBJ1-3,ASSETDGNTIY
-,TRBV7-2,TRBJ2-1,ASRPSGTSNVNEQF
once,TRBV7-3,TRBJ2-3,ASSLASRTDTQY
-,TRBV6-1,TRBJ1-6,ASSDLGQGAWSPLH
-,TRBV6-9,TRBJ2-5,ASSYQGRGIVLETQY
-,TRBV6-5,TRBJ2-5,ASSYWEGQEQETQY
-,TRBV5-1,TRBJ1-3,ASSLGTDSGNTIY
-,TRBV5-6,TRBJ1-4,ASSLGGTGSEKLF
-,TRBV5-1,TRBJ2-7,ASSSVAGKNYEQY
few,TRBV6-2/TRBV6-3,TRBJ2-7,ASSSFWTTGNKFEQY
few,TRBV4-1,TRBJ1-1,ASSPWGGKNTEAF
many,TRBV6-6,TRBJ2-7,ASNSRGREQY
-,TRBV6-4,TRBJ2-3,ASSESGRTTDTQY
few,TRBV19,TRBJ1-1,ASSSRKGARTEAF
medium-sized,TRBV21-1,TRBJ1-1,ASSGQGRAWVTEAF
few,TRBV2,TRBJ2-7,ASSGQTYEQY
once,TRBV6-6,TRBJ1-1,ASSHRGNTEAF
-,TRBV19,TRBJ2-7,ASSSAGQGFSYEQY
-,TRBV5-8,TRBJ2-2,ASSPGTANTGELF
-,TRBV6-2/TRBV6-3,TRBJ2-1,ASSPRTSGIGNEQF
-,TRBV5-1,TRBJ1-2,ASSPAGRTYGYT
-,TRBV5-5,TRBJ2-7,ASSFMVGDRGQGQY
once,TRBV19,TRBJ2-1,ASSMGRWSGGASNEQF
-,TRBV19,TRBJ2-2,ATTGLADTGELF
-,TRBV15,TRBJ2-4,ATSKASGIDIQY